The rows below give T cell receptor beta chains drawn from one sample of a study of blood T cell repertoires in COVID-19. Clones were read by immunoSEQ multiplex PCR, and TCRdb kept only the in-frame ones, dropping some. The sample has roughly 320,000 clones, almost 85% seen once; the top ten hold 7.2%. Sequences were obtained from peripheral blood. The origin of the receptors is a human donor in a cohort sampled during active COVID-19. CDR3s include the opening cysteine and the closing phenylalanine or tryptophan. Each record gives: J gene, V gene, D gene, clone size, CDR3 protein, CDR3 DNA. D genes are given only for firm matches. Clone size is given for some rows only: seen once, a few or many times, or a class if the clone is expanded.

>TRBJ1-2|TRBV4-1|.|.
CASSQDLQQSTPYGYTF
TGCGCCAGCAGCCAAGATCTACAACAGTCAACGCCCTATGGCTACACCTTC
>TRBJ2-7|TRBV11-2|TRBD1|once
CASSPGTGAYEQYF
TGTGCCAGCAGCCCCGGGACAGGGGCCTACGAGCAGTACTTC
>TRBJ1-5|TRBV6-5|.|.
CASRPQFGYQPQHF
TGTGCCAGCAGACCTCAGTTCGGGTATCAGCCCCAGCATTTT
>TRBJ1-2|TRBV5-1|.|.
CASSPGGGNYGYTF
TGCGCCAGCAGCCCGGGGGGCGGGAACTATGGCTACACCTTC
>TRBJ2-3|TRBV4-1|TRBD2|once
CASSQVAGGTDTQYF
TGCGCCAGCAGCCAAGTAGCGGGGGGCACAGATACGCAGTATTTT
>TRBJ2-7|TRBV7-2|TRBD2|once
CASSLWVAGGHEQYF
TGTGCCAGCAGCTTATGGGTAGCGGGGGGCCACGAGCAGTACTTC
>TRBJ1-2|TRBV30|.|.
CAWSVPGSRGGYTF
TGTGCCTGGAGTGTACCGGGATCTCGGGGAGGCTACACCTTC
>TRBJ2-3|TRBV20-1|TRBD2|.
CSASWTSGGFTDTQYF
TGCAGTGCTAGTTGGACTAGCGGGGGATTCACAGATACGCAGTATTTT
>TRBJ2-1|TRBV24-1|.|.
CATSGGRFSSYNEQFF
TGTGCCACCAGTGGCGGGCGGTTTTCCTCCTACAATGAGCAGTTCTTC
>TRBJ2-3|TRBV3-1/TRBV3-2|.|.
CASSLSLSTDTQYF
TGTGCCAGCAGCCTGTCCCTTTCCACAGATACGCAGTATTTT